Listed here are 17 T cell receptor beta chains from one sample, sequenced in a study of OX40 agonist ivuxolimab in advanced cancers. The assay was immunoSEQ multiplex PCR, and TCRdb's table has in-frame clones only and misses some. The sample gives about 62,000 clones, 75% to 90% of which show up once; just under 4% is in the top ten. The material was CD4+ or CD8+ T cells sorted from blood, obtained in a trial of the OX40 agonist ivuxolimab. The receptors here all came from an adult with an advanced solid tumor such as melanoma, head and neck, liver or kidney cancer.

The chain recombines TRBV16 with TRBJ2-6; D might be TRBD1 or TRBD2, each matching 5 bases. The CDR3 covers 15 residues. V lost 3 bases, J lost 0 bases, and 6 bases lay in between. Germline CDR1 reads KGHSY; CDR2 reads FQNENV. CDR3 DNA sequence: TGTGCCAGCAGCCAGAGGGGCTCTGGGGCCAACGTCCTGACTTTC. Residues: CASSQRGSGANVLTF.

The V gene is TRBV27, the J gene TRBJ2-4; the D call may be TRBD1 or TRBD2 (5 bases each). Trimming cost V 5 bases and J 0 bases, with 14 bases left between them. CDR1 is MNHEY, CDR2 SMNVEV, per germline (reference sequence). CDR3 length equals 16 residues. CDR3 loop: CASSPTPGTAKNIQYF. As DNA, the CDR3 is TGTGCCAGCAGTCCGACTCCCGGGACAGCCAAAAACATTCAGTACTTC.

This clone was recorded a few times. V is TRBV10-3 and J is TRBJ1-2; D is possibly TRBD1 (5 bases). CDR3 length: 15 amino acids. Between the trimmed V and J ends, which lost 3 bases and 3 bases, there was a span of 14 bases. Germline values: CDR1 ENHRY, CDR2 SYGVKD. CDR3 protein: CAISDPPWGYYGYTF. The CDR3 nucleotides are TGTGCCATCAGTGACCCACCTTGGGGGTACTATGGCTACACCTTC.

V is TRBV6-1 and J is TRBJ2-2; D not certain. Germline V lookup: CDR1 MNHNS, CDR2 SASEGT. The CDR3 runs 15 residues. Trimming stripped 2 bases from V and 2 bases from J, with 9 bases between. Here the CDR3 DNA reads TGTGCCAGCAGTGAATATCAACGAAACACCGGGGAGCTGTTTTTT. Translating gives CASSEYQRNTGELFF.

This sequence joins TRBV4-1 and TRBJ2-7; 8 positions match TRBD2. Trimming removed 6 bases from V and 0 bases from J; junction bases left unmatched: 4. The CDR3 spans 14 residues. From germline, CDR1 is MGHRA and CDR2 YSYEKL. CDR3 protein: CASRQSGGSYEQYF. The CDR3 DNA sequence: TGCGCCAGCAGACAGAGCGGGGGCTCCTACGAGCAGTACTTC.

The rearrangement joins TRBV27 to TRBJ2-5; D unclear. Germline lookup yields CDR1 MNHEY and CDR2 SMNVEV (reference sequence). V lost 4 bases to trimming and J lost 5 bases, with 17 bases between them. The CDR3 sequence is 15 residues long. The CDR3 spells CASSSSGPPGETQYF. The CDR3 DNA reads TGTGCCAGCAGTTCCTCCGGGCCCCCCGGGGAGACCCAGTACTTC.

J is TRBJ1-2 and V is TRBV7-9, with D possibly TRBD1 on 6 matching bases. CDR1 is SEHNR and CDR2 is FQNEAQ in the germline V gene (reference sequence). V gave up 4 bases and J gave up 12 bases, with 15 bases separating them. The CDR3 contains 12 residues. CDR3 DNA: TGTGCCAGCAGCTCGGGAAACAGGGCGGACACCTTC. Translation: CASSSGNRADTF.

CDR3 nucleotides: TGTGCCAGCAGCTTTAGCGGGACAGGGGTCAATCAGCCCCAGCATTTT. Translation gives CASSFSGTGVNQPQHF. V gene TRBV7-9 combines with J gene TRBJ1-5, with 10 bases identical to TRBD1. The junction had 5 bases not matched to a gene; V was cut back by 3 bases and J by 3 bases. Germline V gene data show CDR1 as SEHNR and CDR2 as FQNEAQ (reference sequence). This CDR3 spans 16 amino acids.

V and J are TRBV28 and TRBJ2-3; TRBD2 matches at 13 bases. The CDR3 runs 17 residues. Germline V gene data show CDR1 as MDHEN and CDR2 as SYDVKM. Germline trimming cut 6 bases from V and 1 base from J; bases unmatched to any gene: 7. CDR3 amino acids: CASSGLAGDAGTDTQYF. CDR3 DNA: TGTGCCAGCAGCGGACTAGCGGGGGATGCTGGCACAGATACGCAGTATTTT.

CDR3 sequence: CASGESSVETQYF. The CDR3 DNA follows: TGTGCCAGCGGAGAGAGTAGTGTGGAGACCCAGTACTTC. The V gene is TRBV6-1, the J gene TRBJ2-5; no clear D. From germline, CDR1 is MNHNS and CDR2 SASEGT. The CDR3 sequence is 13 residues long. The germline V and J ends were trimmed by 8 bases and 5 bases, with 15 bases remaining between them.

This sequence joins TRBV19 and TRBJ1-1; D call uncertain. Germline lookup yields CDR1 LNHDA and CDR2 SQIVND (reference sequence). Trimming pared 6 bases from V and 1 base from J, leaving 6 bases between. CDR3 size: 12 residues. In DNA, the CDR3 is TGTGCCAGTAGCCGGTCGAACACTGAAGCTTTCTTT. It translates to CASSRSNTEAFF.

This CDR3 is CASKGHLAGPQETQYF. Written as DNA, the CDR3 is TGCGCCAGCAAGGGACACCTCGCGGGACCCCAAGAGACCCAGTACTTC. The chain links TRBV10-2 to TRBJ2-5; D may be TRBD1 or TRBD2 (6 bases each). The CDR3 totals 16 residues. V was pared by 7 bases and J by 1 base, with 19 bases between. Germline CDR1 reads WSHSY; CDR2 reads SAAADI.

In its sample, this clone was seen once. The J gene is TRBJ1-1, the V gene TRBV6-1, with D perhaps TRBD1 (6 bases). The CDR3 loop spans 14 amino acids. With 10 bases removed from V and 4 bases from J, the gap between germline ends came to 19 bases. Germline CDR1 and CDR2: MNHNS and SASEGT. The CDR3 loop is CATTGGRSTTEAFF. The CDR3 region has the DNA TGTGCCACCACGGGGGGGCGGTCGACCACTGAAGCTTTCTTT.

The CDR3 protein is CASSFRGGQSYEQYF. The CDR3 bases are TGTGCCAGCAGCTTTAGGGGGGGACAGTCTTACGAGCAGTACTTC. The rearrangement uses TRBV7-9 and TRBJ2-7; D assignment may be TRBD1 or TRBD2 (7 bases each). This CDR3 has 15 amino acids. Germline V gene lookup returns CDR1 SEHNR and CDR2 FQNEAQ (reference sequence). V lost 3 bases to trimming and J lost 4 bases, with 16 bases between them.

This chain links TRBV18 with TRBJ1-1; D is unresolved. V lost 3 bases and J 1 base, leaving 9 bases between the germline ends. This CDR3 has 14 amino acids. Germline assignment: CDR1 KGHSH and CDR2 LQKENI. CDR3: CASSPRVGNTEAFF. In nucleotides, the CDR3 is TGTGCCAGCTCACCTCGGGTGGGGAACACTGAAGCTTTCTTT. The entire variable domain, with the rest obtained from reference TRBV18 and TRBJ1-1, is as follows: NAGVMQNPRHLVRRRGQEARLRCSPMKGHSHVYWYRQLPEEGLKFMVYLQKENIIDESGMPKERFSAEFPKEGPSILRIQQVVRGDSAAYFCASSPRVGNTEAFFGQGTRLTVV.

The chain links TRBV7-9 to TRBJ2-4, with 7 bases matching TRBD2. The CDR3 sequence is 17 residues long. Germline V CDR1 and CDR2: SEHNR, FQNEAQ (reference sequence). V trimming: 4 bases; J trimming: 2 bases; junction bases outside the gene matches: 11. Written as DNA, the CDR3 is TGTGCCAGCAGCTCTCCGGGGGAGGGCTGGACCAAAAACATTCAGTACTTC. Its protein is CASSSPGEGWTKNIQYF.

Here the CDR3 DNA reads TGTGCCAGCAGCTTAACGACGGATCACACCGGGGAGCTGTTTTTT. It specifies CASSLTTDHTGELFF. V and J are TRBV7-3 and TRBJ2-2; D call uncertain. The CDR3 contains 15 residues. V lost 0 bases and J lost 3, with 8 bases in between. The germline CDR1 and CDR2 sequences are SGHTA and FQGTGA.